This T cell receptor beta chain was identified during a study of immune heterogeneity within non-small cell lung tumors. Genomic DNA extracted from bulk tumor tissue served as template. A total of about 550 ng was used per sample. Surgeons took several biopsies per primary tumor, spaced far apart, during surgery. Each patient presented with untreated, newly diagnosed non-small cell lung cancer and received curative surgery. The CDR3 has 16 amino acids. With 3 bases removed from V and 5 bases from J, the gap between germline ends came to 19 bases. This clonotype was counted many times. Multiplex PCR amplified TCR beta CDR3 with 32 V and 13 J primers. One entry per CDR3 protein results from TCRdb running MiXCR on the multiplex PCR reads. The sample records approximately 10,000 distinct CDR3 sequences, about 17% being singletons.

The source material was lung tumor tissue. This receptor was taken from a man aged 40-49 years with non-small cell lung cancer. V and J are TRBV12-3 or TRBV12-4 and TRBJ2-5; no clear D gene. The CDR3 loop reads CASSLGIVRLWETQYF. In DNA form, the CDR3 reads TGTGCCAGCAGTTTGGGTATCGTACGATTGTGGGAGACCCAGTACTTC.